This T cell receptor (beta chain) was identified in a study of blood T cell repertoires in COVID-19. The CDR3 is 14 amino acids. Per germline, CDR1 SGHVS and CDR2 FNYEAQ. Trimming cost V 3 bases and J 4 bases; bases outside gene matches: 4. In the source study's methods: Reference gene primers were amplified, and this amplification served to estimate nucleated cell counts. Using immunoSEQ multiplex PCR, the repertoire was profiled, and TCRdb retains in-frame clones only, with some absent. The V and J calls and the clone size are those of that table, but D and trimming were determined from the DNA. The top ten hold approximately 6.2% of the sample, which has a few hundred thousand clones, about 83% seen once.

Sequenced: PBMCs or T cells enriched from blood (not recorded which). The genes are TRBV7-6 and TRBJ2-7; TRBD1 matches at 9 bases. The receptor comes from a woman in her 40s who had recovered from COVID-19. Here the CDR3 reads CASSLDRGGYEQYF. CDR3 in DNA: TGTGCCAGCAGCTTGGACAGGGGTGGTTACGAGCAGTACTTC.